This T cell receptor (beta chain) was recovered during a study of cytomegalovirus exposure and HLA in healthy donors. Among the roughly 120 subjects of the validation cohort, separate from the approximately 700-subject first cohort, were the donors. The assay was immunoSEQ multiplex PCR, and TCRdb's table has in-frame clones only and misses some. The sample has fewer than 90,000 clones; approximately 88% are singletons. V lost 0 bases to trimming and J lost 5 bases; unmatched junction nucleotides: 5. The CDR3 is made up of 16 amino acids. Germline V gene data show CDR1 as LGHNA and CDR2 as YNFKEQ. The sequence derives from a young woman in good health and CMV-seropositive. The sequenced sample was PBMCs. This rearrangement joins TRBV4-2 to TRBJ1-4; TRBD1 matches 8 bases. The DNA of the CDR3 is TGTGCCAGCAGCCAAGAAAGGAGACAGGGGAATGAAAAACTGTTTTTT. Its translation: CASSQERRQGNEKLFF.